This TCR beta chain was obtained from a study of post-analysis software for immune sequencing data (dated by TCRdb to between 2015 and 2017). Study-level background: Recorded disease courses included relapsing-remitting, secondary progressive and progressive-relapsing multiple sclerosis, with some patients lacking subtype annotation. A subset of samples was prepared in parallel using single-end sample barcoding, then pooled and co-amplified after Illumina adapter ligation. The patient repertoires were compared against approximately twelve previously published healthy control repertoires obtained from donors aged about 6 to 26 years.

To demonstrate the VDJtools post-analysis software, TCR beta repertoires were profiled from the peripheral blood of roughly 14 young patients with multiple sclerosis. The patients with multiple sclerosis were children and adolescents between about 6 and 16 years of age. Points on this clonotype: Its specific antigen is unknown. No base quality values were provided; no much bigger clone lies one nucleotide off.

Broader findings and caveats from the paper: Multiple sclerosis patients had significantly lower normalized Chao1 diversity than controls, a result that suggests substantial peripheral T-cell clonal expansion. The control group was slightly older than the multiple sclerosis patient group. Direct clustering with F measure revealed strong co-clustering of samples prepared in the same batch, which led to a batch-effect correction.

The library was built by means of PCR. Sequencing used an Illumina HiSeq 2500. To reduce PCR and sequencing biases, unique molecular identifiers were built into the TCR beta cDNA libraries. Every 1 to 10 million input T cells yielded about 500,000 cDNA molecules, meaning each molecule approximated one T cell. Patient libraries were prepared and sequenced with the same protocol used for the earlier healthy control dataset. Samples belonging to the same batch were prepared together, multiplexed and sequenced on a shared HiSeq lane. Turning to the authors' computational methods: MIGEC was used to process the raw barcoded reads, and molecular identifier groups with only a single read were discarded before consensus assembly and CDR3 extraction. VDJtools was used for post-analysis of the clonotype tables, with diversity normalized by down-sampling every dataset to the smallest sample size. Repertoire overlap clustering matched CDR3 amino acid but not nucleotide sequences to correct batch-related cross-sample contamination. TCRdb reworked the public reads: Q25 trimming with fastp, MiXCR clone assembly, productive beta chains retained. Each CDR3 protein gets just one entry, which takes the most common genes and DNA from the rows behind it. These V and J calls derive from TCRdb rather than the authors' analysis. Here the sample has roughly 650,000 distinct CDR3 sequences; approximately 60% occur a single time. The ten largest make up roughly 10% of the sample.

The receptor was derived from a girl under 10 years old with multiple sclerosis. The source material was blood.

The bases read TGCGCCAGCAGCCCCCGGGTAGCGGGGTACACAGATACGCAGTATTTT. It is translated as CASSPRVAGYTDTQYF. Recombination connected TRBV4-1 to TRBJ2-3, with 8 bases aligning to TRBD2. The germline V gene encodes CDR1 MGHRA and CDR2 YSYEKL. Trimming takes 4 bases off V and 2 bases off J; junction bases not matched to a gene: 8. The CDR3, cysteine through phenylalanine, is 16 amino acids long. The only DNA kept is the CDR3, 48 bases in frame from the first base.